These 31 T cell receptor beta chains came from one sample sequenced in a study of OX40 agonist ivuxolimab in advanced cancers. TCRdb's copy holds only in-frame clones and misses some; the assay was immunoSEQ multiplex PCR. The table records 50,000 to 70,000 clones, roughly 85% of them present only once. Sequencing used CD4+ or CD8+ T cells sorted from blood, obtained in a trial of the OX40 agonist ivuxolimab. The receptor set was obtained from an adult with an advanced solid tumor such as melanoma, head and neck, liver or kidney cancer.

The gene calls are TRBV7-2 and TRBJ2-1, with TRBD2 matching over 7 bases. Germline assignment: CDR1 SGHTA and CDR2 FQGNSA. J was trimmed by 8 bases and V by 0 bases; bases with no gene match: 1. This CDR3 comprises 13 residues. The chain's CDR3 is CASSLAGGYEQFF. The CDR3 DNA sequence: TGTGCCAGCAGCTTAGCGGGAGGGTATGAGCAGTTCTTC. Using reference TRBV7-2 and TRBJ2-1 for the parts outside the CDR3, the full variable domain is GAGVSQSPSNKVTEKGKDVELRCDPISGHTALYWYRQSLGQGLEFLIYFQGNSAPDKSGLPSDRFSAERTGGSVSTLTIQRTQQEDSAVYLCASSLAGGYEQFFGPGTRLTVL.

The J gene is TRBJ2-2, the V gene TRBV18; no definite D call. The CDR3 extends over 12 amino acids. V lost 3 bases, J lost 5 bases, and 4 bases lay in between. Germline CDR1 KGHSH, CDR2 LQKENI. The CDR3 DNA follows: TGTGCCAGCTCACCGGGGACCGGGGAGCTGTTTTTT. This sequence encodes CASSPGTGELFF.

The gene calls are TRBV7-9 and TRBJ2-7; D possibly corresponds to TRBD1 (6 bases). Germline CDR1 reads SEHNR; CDR2 reads FQNEAQ (reference sequence). CDR3 length equals 15 residues. V was pared by 3 bases and J by 3 bases, with 15 bases between. This CDR3 reads CASSLLGTLSYEQYF. DNA of the CDR3: TGTGCCAGCAGCTTGCTAGGGACACTGAGCTACGAGCAGTACTTC.

The J gene is TRBJ2-7, the V gene TRBV28; D remains unclear. The germline gives CDR1 MDHEN, CDR2 SYDVKM. V was trimmed by 1 base and J by 0 bases, leaving 13 bases between them. The length of the CDR3 is 16 residues. The CDR3, as DNA: TGTGCCAGCAGTTTATTCAGCAGTATACTCTCCTACGAGCAGTACTTC. Translating gives CASSLFSSILSYEQYF.

The chain is built from TRBV14 and TRBJ2-6; D is unresolved. The CDR3 sequence is 14 residues long. CDR1 and CDR2 (germline): SGHDN, FVKESK. Trimming pared 5 bases from V and 3 bases from J, leaving 8 bases between. CDR3: CASSYEVGANVLTF. CDR3 coding DNA: TGTGCCAGCAGCTACGAGGTTGGGGCCAACGTCCTGACTTTC.

V and J are TRBV5-5 and TRBJ2-6; no reliable D call. Trimming cost V 1 base and J 4 bases, with 12 bases left between them. CDR1 and CDR2 (germline): SGHKS, YYEKEE (reference sequence). This CDR3 spans 16 amino acids. For the CDR3, the DNA is TGTGCCAGCAGCTTGTTTGGAGATGGCGGGGCCAACGTCCTGACTTTC. Protein: CASSLFGDGGANVLTF. The full variable domain, its missing parts supplied by reference TRBV5-5 and TRBJ2-6, is DAGVTQSPTHLIKTRGQQVTLRCSPISGHKSVSWYQQVLGQGPQFIFQYYEKEERGRGNFPDRFSARQFPNYSSELNVNALLLGDSALYLCASSLFGDGGANVLTFGAGSRLTVL.

The chain recombines TRBV7-2 with TRBJ2-3, with 9 bases fitting TRBD2. V lost 0 bases and J lost 3; bases outside the gene matches: 10. This CDR3 is built from 18 residues. Germline V lookup: CDR1 SGHTA, CDR2 FQGNSA. CDR3 sequence: CASSLAPAGGRRTDTQYF. The CDR3 coding sequence is TGTGCCAGCAGCTTAGCTCCAGCGGGGGGTCGGAGGACAGATACGCAGTATTTT.

This chain uses TRBV5-1 with TRBJ1-1, with 7 bases lining up with TRBD1. CDR1 is SGHRS and CDR2 is YFSETQ in the germline V gene. This CDR3 region has 17 residues. V was pared by 0 bases and J by 0 bases, with 8 bases of the junction left unmatched. Here the CDR3 reads CASSLVEGGGLNTEAFF. The DNA of the CDR3 is TGCGCCAGCAGCTTGGTAGAAGGGGGCGGACTGAACACTGAAGCTTTCTTT.

This chain uses TRBV4-3 with TRBJ2-1; no clear D. The V end was cut by 0 bases, the J end by 6 bases, with 3 bases between. This CDR3 has 12 residues. CDR1 and CDR2 from the germline V gene are LGHNA and YSLEER. In DNA form, the CDR3 reads TGCGCCAGCAGCCAAGATATCAATGAGCAGTTCTTC. Amino acids: CASSQDINEQFF.

The chain has TRBV2 and TRBJ2-2; TRBD2 is a possible D gene (5 bases). Germline CDR1 SNHLY, CDR2 FYNNEI. V was shortened by 7 bases and J by 2 bases, with 11 bases between the two germline ends. The length of the CDR3 is 14 residues. The CDR3 loop is CASTETRNTGELFF. The CDR3 DNA sequence: TGTGCCAGCACAGAAACTAGAAACACCGGGGAGCTGTTTTTT.

The chain joins TRBV6-5 to TRBJ1-2; D not certain. V lost 10 bases and J 3 bases, leaving 15 bases between the germline ends. The V gene's germline CDR1 is MNHEY and CDR2 SVGAGI. The CDR3 totals 13 residues. The CDR3: CATLKGIHYGYTF. The CDR3 bases are TGTGCCACCTTGAAAGGTATCCACTATGGCTACACCTTC.

The chain recombines TRBV4-1 with TRBJ1-6; D call uncertain. This CDR3 has 16 amino acids. Germline V gene data show CDR1 as MGHRA and CDR2 as YSYEKL. V lost 1 base and J lost 9, with 16 bases in between. CDR3 sequence reads: CASSQGRDAAISPLHF. CDR3 in DNA: TGCGCCAGCAGCCAAGGTCGAGACGCCGCTATTTCACCCCTCCACTTT.

This clone showed up just a few times. This chain connects TRBV7-6 to TRBJ2-2, with 9 bases aligning to TRBD2. V shed 5 bases, J shed 6 bases, and the junction held 10 bases outside the gene matches. Germline loops: CDR1 SGHVS, CDR2 FNYEAQ. The CDR3 spans 16 residues. CDR3 residues: CASSEFGGGGPGELFF. DNA for the CDR3: TGTGCCAGCAGCGAGTTCGGCGGGGGGGGACCCGGGGAGCTGTTTTTT.

The chain couples TRBV2 to TRBJ1-1, with D unresolved. The CDR3 runs to 13 residues. The germline V gene has CDR1 SNHLY and CDR2 FYNNEI. The V end was cut by 7 bases, the J end by 1 base, with 10 bases between. This CDR3 reads CASTFEKNTEAFF. The CDR3, as DNA: TGTGCCAGCACATTCGAAAAGAACACTGAAGCTTTCTTT. Supplemented by reference TRBV2 and TRBJ1-1, the full variable domain reads EPEVTQTPSHQVTQMGQEVILRCVPISNHLYFYWYRQILGQKVEFLVSFYNNEISEKSEIFDDQFSVERPDGSNFTLKIRSTKLEDSAMYFCASTFEKNTEAFFGQGTRLTVV.

A note on this clone: One end of the junction does not line up with germline, which may come from a read error. At the DNA level, this CDR3 is encoded by other sequences in the same sample as well. The chain joins TRBV7-7 to TRBJ2-2; D may match TRBD1 or TRBD2 (6 bases each). The germline V gene has CDR1 SSHAT and CDR2 FNYEAQ (reference sequence). There are 14 residues in the CDR3. CDR3 region: CASSSTGYGGELFF. CDR3 nucleotides: TGTGCTAGCAGCTCTACAGGGTATGGCGGGGAGTTGTTTTTT.

V gene TRBV5-4 combines with J gene TRBJ2-2; 8 positions match TRBD2. This CDR3 is built from 17 residues. Per the germline V gene, CDR1 is SGHNT and CDR2 is YYREEE (reference sequence). J was trimmed by 4 bases and V by 0 bases; bases with no gene match: 8. In DNA form, the CDR3 reads TGTGCCAGCAGCTTGGGCGGGGGGCTCCTTTTCACCGGGGAGCTGTTTTTT. Translation: CASSLGGGLLFTGELFF.

J is TRBJ2-2 and V is TRBV5-1, with 9 bases aligning to TRBD2. CDR1 is SGHRS, CDR2 YFSETQ, per germline. The CDR3 has 15 amino acids. V was pared by 3 bases and J by 1 base, with 1 base of the junction left unmatched. In DNA, the CDR3 is TGCGCCAGCAGCTCTAGCGGGGTGAACACCGGGGAGCTGTTTTTT. The encoded protein is CASSSSGVNTGELFF.

This clone appeared once. This chain links TRBV2 with TRBJ1-1; 7 nucleotides line up with TRBD1. The CDR3 is made up of 14 amino acids. V was pared by 3 bases and J by 7 bases, with 8 bases of the junction left unmatched. Germline values: CDR1 SNHLY, CDR2 FYNNEI. CDR3 residues: CASSDLITGVEAFF. CDR3 bases: TGTGCCAGCAGTGACCTTATTACAGGGGTTGAAGCTTTCTTT.

The chain has TRBV23-1 and TRBJ2-3; a possible D gene is TRBD1 (5 bases). TRBV23-1 is reported as an ORF; its role is uncertain. Trimming stripped 7 bases from V and 0 bases from J, with 17 bases between. This CDR3 region has 16 residues. This chain's CDR3 is CASISGFLTSTDTQYF. The CDR3 DNA reads TGCGCCAGCATCTCAGGGTTCCTCACTAGCACAGATACGCAGTATTTT.

This chain connects TRBV19 to TRBJ1-5; D may be TRBD1 (5 bases). Deletions cut 5 bases from V and 9 bases from J, with 11 bases between. The length of the CDR3 is 12 residues. The germline gives CDR1 LNHDA, CDR2 SQIVND (reference sequence). The CDR3 here is CASSPPGRPQHF. In DNA form, the CDR3 reads TGTGCCAGTAGTCCCCCGGGGCGGCCCCAGCATTTT.

This chain uses TRBV28 with TRBJ2-2; 8 bases are a match to TRBD1. The CDR3 loop spans 15 amino acids. J lost 2 bases, V lost 5 bases, and 4 bases had no gene match. CDR1 MDHEN and CDR2 SYDVKM come from the germline V gene. This CDR3 is CASSQTGVNTGELFF. The CDR3 DNA reads as TGTGCCAGCAGTCAGACAGGGGTCAACACCGGGGAGCTGTTTTTT.

V is TRBV19 and J is TRBJ2-5; perhaps TRBD1 as D (6 bases). The better agreement between TRBJ2-7 and the DNA end casts doubt on the J call. The germline V gene has CDR1 LNHDA and CDR2 SQIVND (reference sequence). The CDR3 consists of 14 residues. CDR3 amino acids: CASSSRTDSYEQYF. The DNA for the CDR3 is TGTGCCAGTAGTTCCCGGACAGACTCCTACGAGCAGTACTTC.

This clone was observed a handful of times. V usage is TRBV9 and J usage is TRBJ2-5, with TRBD2 identical over 10 bases. V dropped 4 bases and J dropped 4; count of bases not matched to a gene: 4. Germline CDR1 SGDLS, CDR2 YYNGEE. The CDR3 contains 14 residues. The CDR3: CASSPGLAVETQYF. The CDR3 DNA reads TGTGCCAGCAGCCCCGGACTAGCGGTAGAGACCCAGTACTTC.

V gene TRBV28 combines with J gene TRBJ2-5, with D perhaps TRBD1 (5 bases). The CDR3 spans 12 residues. V lost 6 bases and J lost 7, with 12 bases in between. Germline CDR1 and CDR2: MDHEN and SYDVKM. In DNA form, the CDR3 reads TGTGCCAGCAGACCACAGGACCCGACCCAGTACTTC. Its translation is CASRPQDPTQYF.

CDR3 region: CASSWGVRGDEAFF. CDR3 coding DNA: TGCGCCAGCAGCTGGGGCGTCAGGGGGGATGAAGCTTTCTTT. The chain recombines TRBV5-1 with TRBJ1-1; 7 bases map to TRBD1. The CDR3 loop spans 14 amino acids. Unmatched junction bases numbered 9, after V lost 3 bases and J lost 7 bases. Germline values: CDR1 SGHRS, CDR2 YFSETQ.

The rearrangement links TRBV21-1 to TRBJ2-3; TRBD2 is the table's D call and was not checked against the DNA. TRBV21-1 counts as a pseudogene. There are 14 residues in the CDR3. Here the CDR3 DNA reads TGTGCCAGCATGTCATGGAGGCATGGGGATACGCAGTATTTT. Amino acid sequence: CASMSWRHGDTQYF.

The V and J genes are TRBV2 and TRBJ2-1, with 8 bases lining up with TRBD2. Germline V gene lookup returns CDR1 SNHLY and CDR2 FYNNEI. V shed 6 bases and J 8 bases; nucleotides not matched to a gene: 6. The CDR3 runs 13 residues. CDR3 in amino acids: CASSWTSRDEQFF. Here the CDR3 DNA reads TGTGCCAGCAGCTGGACTAGCCGGGATGAGCAGTTCTTC.

The chain couples TRBV28 to TRBJ2-3, with D unresolved. The germline gives CDR1 MDHEN, CDR2 SYDVKM. V was clipped by 3 bases and J by 5 bases, with 12 bases between them. The CDR3 spans 14 residues. The CDR3 here is CASSFPAVQDTQYF. In DNA, the CDR3 is TGTGCCAGCAGTTTCCCGGCGGTTCAAGATACGCAGTATTTT.

This clone was found a few times. The CDR3 sequence: CASLGPRAYEQYF. CDR3 coding DNA: TGTGCCAGCCTGGGACCGAGAGCCTACGAGCAGTACTTC. This rearrangement joins TRBV6-4 to TRBJ2-7; D possibly matches TRBD1 or TRBD2 (5 bases each). Germline CDR1 and CDR2: MRHNA and SNTAGT. The CDR3 is 13 amino acids. V was trimmed by 8 bases and J by 2 bases, leaving 13 bases between them.

The J gene is TRBJ2-3, the V gene TRBV6-1; 8 bases are a match to TRBD2. Germline lookup yields CDR1 MNHNS and CDR2 SASEGT. V trimming: 6 bases; J trimming: 14 bases; junction bases outside the gene matches: 13. The length of the CDR3 is 13 residues. In nucleotides, the CDR3 is TGTGCCAGCAGGGTCCCAACTAGCGGTGTCGTGTATTTT. It translates to CASRVPTSGVVYF.

A single count supports this clone. The chain employs TRBV30 and TRBJ1-4; D is possibly TRBD1 (5 bases). The CDR3 covers 14 residues. The germline V gene has CDR1 GTSNPN and CDR2 SVGIG (reference sequence). Deletions cut 3 bases from V and 4 bases from J, with 12 bases between. CDR3 loop: CAWSLGQINEKLFF. Written as DNA, the CDR3 is TGTGCCTGGAGCCTGGGGCAGATTAATGAAAAACTGTTTTTT.